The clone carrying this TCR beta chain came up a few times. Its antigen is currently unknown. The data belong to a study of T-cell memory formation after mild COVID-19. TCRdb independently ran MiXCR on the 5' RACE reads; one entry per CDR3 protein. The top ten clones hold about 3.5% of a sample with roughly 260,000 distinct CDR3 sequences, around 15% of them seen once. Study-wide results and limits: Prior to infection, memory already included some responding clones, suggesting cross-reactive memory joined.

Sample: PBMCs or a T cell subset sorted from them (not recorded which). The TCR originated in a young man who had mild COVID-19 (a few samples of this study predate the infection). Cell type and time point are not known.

The CDR3 spells CASSFGQGYNEQFF. CDR3 sequence (DNA): TGTGCCAGCAGCTTTGGACAGGGCTACAATGAGCAGTTCTTC. The gene calls are TRBV7-2 and TRBJ2-1; 8 bases align to TRBD1. With V trimmed by 3 bases and J by 3 bases, 1 base remained unmatched. Germline lookup yields CDR1 SGHTA and CDR2 FQGNSA. The CDR3 is 14 residues long.